Below are 21 T cell receptor beta chains sequenced from a single sample in a study of T cell repertoires in cytomegalovirus infection. TCRdb re-analysed the reads in MiXCR, keeping a single row per CDR3 protein. Among around 300,000 distinct CDR3 sequences, over 7.5% were seen once, and the ten largest hold 4.3%. The sample consisted of PBMCs. These receptors came from a human donor in good health (CMV status not recorded). Some clones in this sample may be carry-over from other donors' samples.

This clonotype showed up just a few times. This chain uses TRBV6-2 or TRBV6-3 with TRBJ1-5; the D is unclear. Trimming removed 6 bases from V and 9 bases from J, with 12 bases in between. The CDR3 has 12 amino acids. Germline CDR1 and CDR2: MNHEY and SVGEGT. CDR3 DNA sequence: TGTGCCAGCAGCCCGACCGTGTCGCCCCAGCATTTT. Translating it yields CASSPTVSPQHF.

This clonotype was observed a handful of times. This chain links TRBV2 with TRBJ1-1, with D unresolved. This CDR3 has 12 amino acids. V lost 3 bases and J 1 base, leaving 3 bases between the germline ends. In germline, CDR1 is SNHLY, CDR2 FYNNEI. The CDR3 region is CASSEENTEAFF. The CDR3 DNA sequence: TGTGCCAGCAGTGAGGAGAACACTGAAGCTTTCTTT.

The table lists this clonotype with many counts. The gene calls are TRBV7-2 and TRBJ2-1; D may be TRBD1 (6 bases). CDR1 and CDR2 (germline): SGHTA, FQGNSA. This CDR3 contains 15 residues. Trimming removed 2 bases at V and 1 base at J, with 9 bases between. The CDR3, as DNA: TGTGCCAGCAGCTTATTGGACAGATCCTACAATGAGCAGTTCTTC. This sequence encodes CASSLLDRSYNEQFF. Using reference TRBV7-2 and TRBJ2-1 for the parts outside the CDR3, the full variable domain is GAGVSQSPSNKVTEKGKDVELRCDPISGHTALYWYRQSLGQGLEFLIYFQGNSAPDKSGLPSDRFSAERTGGSVSTLTIQRTQQEDSAVYLCASSLLDRSYNEQFFGPGTRLTVL.

This clonotype has ten or more counts. The V gene is TRBV11-2, the J gene TRBJ2-3, with TRBD2 matching over 7 bases. The CDR3 has 17 amino acids. V trimming: 5 bases; J trimming: 1 base; junction bases outside the gene matches: 12. The germline gives CDR1 SGHAT, CDR2 FQNNGV. In DNA form, the CDR3 reads TGTGCCAGCAGCCCGCTTGGCGGGAGTGAAGGCACAGATACGCAGTATTTT. As protein: CASSPLGGSEGTDTQYF. Filled out from reference TRBV11-2 and TRBJ2-3, the complete variable domain reads EAGVAQSPRYKIIEKRQSVAFWCNPISGHATLYWYQQILGQGPKLLIQFQNNGVVDDSQLPKDRFSAERLKGVDSTLKIQPAKLEDSAVYLCASSPLGGSEGTDTQYFGPGTRLTVL.

This clonotype was seen repeatedly, ten times or more. The V and J genes are TRBV11-2 and TRBJ2-4; no reliable D call. The ends were cut back, 5 bases at V and 5 bases at J, with 19 bases in the middle. This CDR3 is 16 amino acids long. Germline values: CDR1 SGHAT, CDR2 FQNNGV. Here the CDR3 DNA reads TGTGCCAGCAGCCCAAGGTTTGCCGGAGACGAAAACATTCAGTACTTC. This translates into CASSPRFAGDENIQYF.

This clonotype showed up just once. The rearrangement uses TRBV4-1 and TRBJ2-3, with 10 nucleotides matching TRBD2. V shed 0 bases and J 2 bases; nucleotides not matched to a gene: 5. The CDR3 is 17 residues long. Germline CDR1 and CDR2: MGHRA and YSYEKL. The CDR3 spells CASSQDGGTSVTDTQYF. In nucleotides, the CDR3 is TGCGCCAGCAGCCAAGATGGGGGGACTAGCGTCACAGATACGCAGTATTTT.

This chain joins TRBV6-1 and TRBJ1-1; 10 bases fit TRBD1. The length of the CDR3 is 15 residues. V shed 6 bases and J 4 bases; nucleotides not matched to a gene: 8. CDR1 is MNHNS, CDR2 SASEGT, per germline. The CDR3 loop reads CASRSDRGPATEAFF. CDR3 coding DNA: TGTGCCAGCAGAAGCGACAGGGGGCCCGCCACTGAAGCTTTCTTT.

This clonotype was counted a few times. The V call is TRBV6-1, the J call TRBJ2-3; possible D gene TRBD2, 6 bases. Trimming removed 10 bases at V and 0 bases at J, with 23 bases between. The CDR3 runs to 17 residues. CDR1 and CDR2 (germline): MNHNS, SASEGT. The CDR3, as DNA: TGTGCCACCAGCCGGCTTTATGGCGGGGCTAGCACAGATACGCAGTATTTT. Its protein product is CATSRLYGGASTDTQYF.

This clonotype was picked up many times. This chain joins TRBV7-6 and TRBJ2-7; possible D gene TRBD2, 5 bases. The CDR3 is made up of 15 amino acids. The germline V and J ends were trimmed by 4 bases and 3 bases, with 16 bases remaining between them. CDR1 is SGHVS and CDR2 is FNYEAQ in the germline V gene. CDR3 loop: CASSSNHGVVYEQYF. CDR3 nucleotides: TGTGCCAGCAGCTCAAACCACGGGGTGGTCTACGAGCAGTACTTC.

The sample holds many counts of this clonotype. The rearrangement links TRBV7-6 to TRBJ1-4; D gene ambiguous. Trimming shortened V by 1 base and J by 6 bases, and 12 bases separated the two germline ends. The CDR3 consists of 15 residues. CDR1 is SGHVS, CDR2 FNYEAQ, per germline. This CDR3 reads CASSLGVRGDEKLFF. The CDR3 DNA reads as TGTGCCAGCAGCTTAGGAGTCCGGGGTGATGAAAAACTGTTTTTT.

The J gene is TRBJ2-5, the V gene TRBV7-6; the D gene is possibly TRBD1 (5 bases). CDR3 length: 16 residues. V was cut by 0 bases and J by 1 base, with 12 bases left in between. CDR1 is SGHVS, CDR2 FNYEAQ, per germline. The CDR3: CASSLALDSLQETQYF. The DNA of the CDR3 is TGTGCCAGCAGCTTAGCGCTTGACAGCCTCCAAGAGACCCAGTACTTC. The full variable domain, in which reference TRBV7-6 and TRBJ2-5 provide the parts outside the CDR3, is GAGVSQSPRYKVTKRGQDVALRCDPISGHVSLYWYRQALGQGPEFLTYFNYEAQQDKSGLPNDRFSAERPEGSISTLTIQRTEQRDSAMYRCASSLALDSLQETQYFGPGTRLLVL.

This clonotype was seen at least ten times. CDR3 in amino acids: CASSLKGRAGELFF. The CDR3 bases are TGTGCCAGCAGCTTAAAAGGGCGGGCCGGGGAGCTGTTTTTT. The V and J genes are TRBV7-6 and TRBJ2-2; D possibly corresponds to TRBD2 (5 bases). Germline loops: CDR1 SGHVS, CDR2 FNYEAQ. The CDR3 consists of 14 residues. V gave up 2 bases and J gave up 6 bases, with 10 bases separating them.

This clonotype was counted between two and nine times. CDR3 loop: CASSPGVRTEAFF. DNA for the CDR3: TGTGCCAGCAGCCCAGGGGTGCGGACTGAAGCTTTCTTT. The V call is TRBV7-9, the J call TRBJ1-1; D is possibly TRBD1 (6 bases). CDR1 and CDR2 from the germline V gene are SEHNR and FQNEAQ (reference sequence). The CDR3 is 13 amino acids. The V and J ends lost 5 bases and 5 bases respectively, with 12 bases between them. Filled out from reference TRBV7-9 and TRBJ1-1, the complete variable domain reads DTGVSQNPRHKITKRGQNVTFRCDPISEHNRLYWYRQTLGQGPEFLTYFQNEAQLEKSRLLSDRFSAERPKGSFSTLEIQRTEQGDSAMYLCASSPGVRTEAFFGQGTRLTVV.

A word on this clonotype: This may be a read error: a much more frequent sequence differs by one nucleotide. The chain carries TRBV7-3 and TRBJ2-1; D gene unclear. CDR3 length: 13 amino acids. In germline, CDR1 is SGHTA, CDR2 FQGTGA. V was clipped by 2 bases and J by 3 bases, with 5 bases between them. CDR3 amino acids: CASSLEIYNEQFF. The CDR3 region has the DNA TGTGCCAGCAGCTTAGAGATCTACAATGAGCAGTTCTTC.

This clonotype occurred many times. The chain couples TRBV19 to TRBJ2-7, with 7 bases fitting TRBD2. Germline V lookup: CDR1 LNHDA, CDR2 SQIVND (reference sequence). V lost 8 bases to trimming and J lost 6 bases; unmatched junction nucleotides: 19. The CDR3 totals 16 residues. The CDR3, as DNA: TGTGCCAGTCAAGGGAGCGGGGCTGGGGAGCTAGGCGAGCAGTACTTC. Translation: CASQGSGAGELGEQYF.

The J gene is TRBJ1-2, the V gene TRBV6-1; no clear D. This CDR3 is built from 11 residues. Trimming cost V 4 bases and J 4 bases, with 4 bases left between them. From germline, CDR1 is MNHNS and CDR2 SASEGT. CDR3 sequence: CASSGSYGYTF. Written as DNA, the CDR3 is TGTGCCAGCAGTGGGAGCTATGGCTACACCTTC.

This clonotype has just a few counts. The chain links TRBV7-9 to TRBJ2-3; no firm D call. Germline assignment: CDR1 SEHNR and CDR2 FQNEAQ (reference sequence). The CDR3 loop spans 11 amino acids. The germline V and J ends were trimmed by 9 bases and 6 bases, with 10 bases remaining between them. The CDR3 spells CASSGPDTQYF. In DNA form, the CDR3 reads TGTGCCAGTAGTGGTCCGGATACGCAGTATTTT.

CDR3 nucleotide sequence: TGCAGTGCTAGAGAGGGAGGGCCCCAAGAGACCCAGTACTTC. Its translation is CSAREGGPQETQYF. This chain joins TRBV20-1 and TRBJ2-5, with 7 nucleotides matching TRBD2. Germline V CDR1 and CDR2: DFQATT, SNEGSKA (reference sequence). The ends lost 0 bases at V and 1 base at J; junction bases unmatched: 2. The CDR3 has 14 amino acids.

This chain joins TRBV2 and TRBJ1-2, with unresolved D. Trimming removed 1 base at V and 4 bases at J, with 10 bases between. The CDR3 is 14 residues long. CDR1 and CDR2 from the germline V gene are SNHLY and FYNNEI. The CDR3 reads CASSEERHSYGYTF. The CDR3 nucleotides are TGTGCCAGCAGTGAAGAACGGCACAGCTATGGCTACACCTTC.

The chain carries TRBV12-3 or TRBV12-4 and TRBJ2-1; tentatively, D is TRBD2 (5 bases). Trimming cost V 3 bases and J 3 bases, with 6 bases left between them. There are 13 residues in the CDR3. The CDR3 DNA sequence: TGTGCCAGCAGTTTCGGGAACTACAATGAGCAGTTCTTC. As protein: CASSFGNYNEQFF.

The chain is built from TRBV9 and TRBJ1-6, with D uncertain. Trimming cost V 1 base and J 6 bases, with 8 bases left between them. The CDR3 consists of 14 residues. Germline CDR1 and CDR2: SGDLS and YYNGEE. The CDR3 loop is CASSVNSGNSPLHF. The CDR3 bases are TGTGCCAGCAGCGTAAATTCGGGTAATTCACCCCTCCACTTT.